A selection of T cell receptor beta chains follows, all from one sample in a study of OX40 agonist ivuxolimab in advanced cancers. Sequencing was performed with immunoSEQ multiplex PCR; in TCRdb, only in-frame clones are kept and a portion is missing. The repertoire consists of fewer than 25,000 clones, with around 80% occurring once and the leading ten covering approximately 56%. Sample: CD4+ or CD8+ T cells sorted from blood, taken in a trial of the OX40 agonist ivuxolimab. These receptors were obtained from an adult with an advanced solid tumor such as melanoma, head and neck, liver or kidney cancer. Each CDR3 is given without its conserved first and last residue. The order of the fields is V gene, CDR3 protein.

V: TRBV19
CDR3: ASSMSGNDYEQY

V: TRBV9
CDR3: ASSAGWGAEQY

V: TRBV4-1
CDR3: ASSLEGGPQH

V: TRBV9
CDR3: ASSTTGANTEAF

V: TRBV30
CDR3: AWSSGGEGTEAF

V: TRBV5-6
CDR3: ASSLVTLTYEQY

V: TRBV12-5
CDR3: ASGDRGGGADTQY

V: TRBV29-1
CDR3: SVEVPQTETYEQY

V: TRBV6-5
CDR3: ASRYLGGMNTEAF

V: TRBV25-1
CDR3: ASSESTGTQETQY

V: TRBV7-6
CDR3: ASSPGTSSYEQY

V: TRBV5-1
CDR3: ASSQDRVTNEKLF

V: TRBV19
CDR3: ASRPGRHTGELF

V: TRBV4-3
CDR3: ASSPRGVYGYT

V: TRBV27
CDR3: ASSPWEAAEQY

V: TRBV9
CDR3: ASTPGTGQYEQY

V: TRBV25-1
CDR3: ASLDAEHEQY

V: TRBV28
CDR3: ASSREKLSQETQY

V: TRBV4-1
CDR3: ASSQDRGHYGYT

V: TRBV6-1
CDR3: ATMTGGVQPQH

V: TRBV6-6
CDR3: AAMGGKLNEQF

V: TRBV28
CDR3: ASSLGLETYEQY

V: TRBV19
CDR3: ATLDAGYSNQPQH

V: TRBV5-5
CDR3: ASSLRTVTGELF

V: TRBV9
CDR3: ASSPSPHSGNTIY

V: TRBV19
CDR3: ASSIREGGNTEAF